This TCR beta chain was sequenced in a study of cytomegalovirus exposure and HLA in healthy donors (dated by TCRdb to the late 2010s). As for the study more broadly: According to an earlier analysis of 587 of the donors, about 179 million T cells yielded 90 million to 130 million unique TCR beta sequences and less than 300 Gb of sequence data. Roughly 290 gigabases of sequencing data and approximately 92 million unique TCR sequences made up an early release that covered approximately 620 HLA-typed donors. Among the approximately 430 genotyped donors, about 85% belonged to the genetic ancestry cluster associated with self-reported Caucasian donors. The study was designed to test whether signatures of past pathogen exposure could be identified by cataloging public T cell receptors. The study profiled the T cell repertoires of fewer than 850 subjects by immunosequencing and related them to cytomegalovirus serostatus. In addition to the first cohort of 666 subjects, a separate validation cohort of over 90 different subjects was used. To predict cytomegalovirus infection status, the study brought together high-throughput TCR immunosequencing, statistical association of individual TCRs with disease status, and machine learning. A later analysis re-analyzed previously published TCR beta repertoires from 500 to 700 donors and added high-resolution HLA genotyping to study TCR occurrence patterns. The later analysis used no new phenotypic data to find candidate immune exposures, relying instead on TCR beta sequences and their occurrence across donors. An earlier analysis of 450 to 750 of the donors used high-throughput TCR beta sequencing to judge whether each TCR beta V gene segment behaved as functional or pseudogenic. Donor age, sex, ethnicity and CMV serostatus were compiled together with the repertoire data. In a later genetic analysis, genome-wide SNP genotypes for about three fifths of the roughly 670 donors were used, and that subset was treated as a discovery cohort. Every discovery cohort repertoire had been produced on one sequencing platform. Both class I and class II loci were covered by HLA typing, at four-digit resolution. Typing coverage differed by locus: A, B, C, DRB1 and DQB1 were typed in roughly 620-640 donors, DQA1 in 500 to 550, DPA1 in nearly 610, and DPB1 in 400 to 490. Because of strong linkage in the cohort, roughly 5 DR-DQ haplotypes were treated as single units for association and clustering. Among around 400 genotyped donors of the cohort, an average of roughly 230,000 unique TCR beta nucleotide sequences was sequenced per donor, of which about 18% were non-productive.

V ends up 5 bases short and J 6 bases short, with an unmatched junction base count of 18. CDR1 and CDR2 were assigned from the germline V gene (reference sequence) as LNHDA and SQIVND. Reading from cysteine to phenylalanine, the CDR3 counts 18 amino acids. Solely the CDR3 DNA is kept, with 54 bases framed from the first base. The cohort was made up of approximately 670 healthy bone marrow donors. At the time of sampling, all cohort members were nominally healthy, though unrecorded immune exposures were likely present. The donor was CMV seropositive and belonged to the group of 250 to 350 seropositive cohort members. Every donor gave a peripheral blood sample, and the peripheral blood mononuclear cells from that sample were used for TCR beta sequencing. The Qiagen DNeasy Blood Extraction Kit was used to extract genomic DNA from the blood cell samples. Broad study findings and their caveats: Roughly uniform sequencing depth across donors was assumed in presence/absence analyses, although this assumption may not hold. In a later genetic analysis, fewer N-insertions in productive TCRs were reported among donors in an Asian-associated ancestry cluster than the roughly 700-donor mean. Compared with equally common non-associated chains, HLA-associated TCR beta chains in a later analysis were more clonally expanded and had lower generation probabilities. According to the authors, the approach could potentially be generalized to other disease states and immunological phenotypes. Most CMV-associated TCR beta chains appeared to be HLA-restricted in a later analysis, and the HLA associations seemed to be driven largely by CMV exposure. In a later analysis, several top co-occurrence clusters were reported to appear linked to parvovirus B19, influenza, CMV and Epstein-Barr virus. Some IMGT-functional V segments, including TRBV6-2 and TRBV6-3, could not be distinguished by the 87-base-pair reads and were therefore excluded. While some public TCRs were present in many individuals, most TCR sequences turned up only very rarely across donors. In a later analysis, the rate of TCR association differed among HLA loci, with DRB1 alleles having the most associated TCRs and HLA-C alleles having the fewest. In a later analysis, some 18,000 TCR beta sequences were associated with specific HLA alleles at a false discovery rate of 0.05. Because HLA typing was missing for some donors at each locus, association tests included only the typed subset. A further reported finding was that TCR beta sequences accurately predicted the HLA-A and HLA-B alleles for most subjects in the first cohort. An association between a missense DCLRE1C variant and V-gene and J-gene trimming of TCR beta chains was found in a later genetic analysis and replicated in an independent cohort. The only immune exposure information available for the cohort was CMV serostatus. In both the original and validation cohorts, the classifier was reported to diagnose cytomegalovirus status with high specificity and sensitivity. A cluster of highly shared sequence variants was judged likely to be a technical artifact of the sequencing pipeline. A total of 164 TCR beta chains were listed by the study as associated with cytomegalovirus. Only TCR beta chains were sequenced in this cohort, and the absence of alpha or paired-chain data limited detectable features. In an earlier analysis of fewer than 750 of the donors, most TCR beta V segments were observed in productive rearrangements about 90% or about 30% of the time, broadly matching IMGT annotations. Strong co-occurrence of HLA alleles, especially DR and DQ, made assigning TCR associations to individual alleles difficult. In vitro tests confirmed that three of the cytomegalovirus-associated TCR beta chains recognize cytomegalovirus antigens. The earlier analysis of about 600 of the donors excluded approximately 17 rarely observed V segments, including chromosome 9 orphons, because counts were too low. Correlated functional status among segregating V segments might be attributable to linkage disequilibrium, but an unknown experimental factor could not be ruled out.

The library was built by means of the immunoSEQ multiplex PCR assay. For the multiplex PCR, a mixture combining 60 forward primers for TCR Vbeta segments and 13 reverse primers for TCR Jbeta segments was used. The CDR3 region of rearranged TCR beta genes was amplified from genomic DNA by a multiplex PCR assay. On the Illumina HiSeq System, the amplified TCR beta libraries were sequenced as 87-base-pair reads. Per the original workflow: A later analysis tallied 75 million to 85 million unique TCR beta chains across the 550 to 850 repertoires, and around 9.9 million of those chains were shared by two or more donors. To remove PCR and sequencing errors, raw reads were error-corrected and collapsed into unique sequences using a nearest-neighbor algorithm that merged closely related sequences. V, D and J gene segments were assigned by aligning CDR3 sequences to IMGT reference sequences. For a sequence to be retained, a match of at least six nucleotides was required to both a V gene segment and a J gene segment. Rearrangements were called productive when the CDR3 lacked stop codons and stayed in frame with V and J; all others were non-productive. Following IMGT convention, CDR3 was defined as the stretch from the second conserved V-encoded cysteine to the conserved J-encoded phenylalanine. In an earlier analysis of roughly 580 of the donors, sequences lacking an unambiguous match to a single V gene segment were excluded. An earlier analysis of several hundred of the donors called V segments functional above 56.7% productive rearrangements and segregating when the between-donor standard deviation exceeded 5%. To diagnose cytomegalovirus status from the catalog of TCR beta chain sequences, a statistical classification framework was built. A later analysis assigned V and J genes by comparing TCR nucleotide sequences with IMGT/GENE-DB human TR gene sequences. Using the TCRdist pipeline, a later analysis assigned CDR3 sequences along with most-parsimonious VDJ recombination scenarios. In a later analysis, each TCR beta chain was defined by its CDR3 amino acid sequence together with its V-gene family, and reads lacking a unique V-gene family were excluded. As a way to deal with suspected cross-contamination and a sequencing artifact, a later analysis dropped 450 to 600 nucleotide sequences that were highly shared and had low generation probability. In a later analysis, a clonal expansion index for each public chain was calculated from normalized within-repertoire ranks of inferred template counts. In a later analysis, generation probabilities were computed with a VDJ recombination model fitted to out-of-frame rearrangements, and the resulting probabilities were checked against IGoR. A later analysis scored TCR-TCR, TCR-HLA and TCR-CMV co-occurrence with hypergeometric tests, applying a repertoire-size bias correction to TCR pairs. False discovery rates were estimated in a later analysis by permuting HLA or CMV assignments 20 times. In a later analysis, co-occurring TCRs were grouped with DBSCAN, and TCRdist sequence similarity was added when clustering was performed within HLA-allele-positive subsets. Co-occurrence clustering excluded repertoires with fewer than 30,000 or more than 120,000 public chains, plus five with anomalous nucleotide sharing. TCRdb stores this immuneACCESS table with in-frame sequences only. Part of the clones is absent; in the studies checked, under half of the shortfall reflects unresolved V genes, and no reason is known for the rest. That table supplies the V and J calls and clone size; D and trimming were determined from the DNA. The sample records about 150,000 clones, more than 75% of which are singletons. 4.5% to 7% of the sample goes to the ten largest clones.

Remarks on this clone: Its cognate antigen has yet to be identified. No base qualities exist here, and no much larger clone lies one base off it.

Sequencing used PBMCs. The rearranged chain carries TRBV19 and TRBJ2-2; 7 bases in the middle match TRBD2. This TCR came from a woman between 35 and 50 years old in good health and CMV-seropositive. The CDR3: CASSPRLGEGRSPGELFF. The DNA sequence follows: TGTGCCAGTAGTCCTCGATTGGGGGAGGGCCGTTCTCCCGGGGAGCTGTTTTTT.